This T cell receptor (beta chain) originates from a study of blood T cell repertoires in COVID-19. Study information: Sites in the United States, Italy and Spain provided acute and convalescent COVID-19 samples. Sample material is recorded as cDNA or gDNA derived from T cells, B-cell-depleted T cells, or PBMCs.

CDR3 length: 14 residues. The germline gives CDR1 KGHSH, CDR2 LQKENI. Losses at the gene ends were 0 bases for V and 8 bases for J; bases not matched to a gene: 6. Methods used by the authors: The authors estimated nucleated cell counts from reference gene primer amplification. The repertoire was sequenced with immunoSEQ multiplex PCR; TCRdb's copy has only in-frame clones and lacks some. V and J calls and clone size follow that table, whereas D and trimming were derived from the DNA. The data show approximately 170,000 clones, approximately 86% seen once. This chain joins TRBV18 and TRBJ1-2, with TRBD1 matching 7 bases. This receptor was identified in a man aged 25-45 years with acute or convalescent COVID-19. Sequenced input: peripheral blood. CDR3 sequence: CASSPPTGTRGYTF. CDR3 DNA sequence: TGTGCCAGCTCACCACCGACAGGGACTCGAGGCTACACCTTC.